This TCR beta chain was found in a study of T cell repertoires in aging, cancer and after chemotherapy. Rearranged V-D-J TRB sequences were amplified with a mixed TRB-A/B primer pool. Via MiXCR, TCRdb re-called the multiplex PCR reads, giving one row per CDR3 protein. The sample has about 10,000 distinct CDR3 sequences, less than 30% seen once. Peripheral blood genomic DNA, not sorted cells or RNA, was the template. Study-wide results and limits: Across the chemotherapy interval, each cancer cohort showed higher median generation probability, suggesting thymic rebound.

A word on this clonotype: The antigen remains undetermined.

This clonotype was obtained from a human donor in good health. Sequenced: blood.

The CDR3 coding sequence is TGTGCCAGTACCAACCTCCGGGGGGGGGCGGACACTGAAGCTTTCTTT. Its translation is CASTNLRGGADTEAFF. V is TRBV19 and J is TRBJ1-1; TRBD1 is a possible D gene (6 bases). The CDR3 contains 16 residues. The V end was cut by 7 bases, the J end by 3 bases, with 21 bases between. Germline V CDR1 and CDR2: LNHDA, SQIVND (reference sequence).